Listed below are T cell receptor beta chains from one sample, sequenced in a study of blood T cell repertoires in COVID-19. Generated by immunoSEQ multiplex PCR, the TCRdb table keeps only in-frame clones and is missing some. The table has nearly 95,000 clones, around 67% seen once. The specimen was peripheral blood. The receptors were gathered from a man aged 65-85 years with COVID-19, enrolled during active disease. The CDR3 runs from the conserved cysteine through the conserved F or W. D genes are given only for firm matches. The listing skips clone size in some rows; elsewhere it reads once, few, many or a size class.

j_call d_call v_call clone_size cdr3_aa cdr3_nt
TRBJ2-7 TRBD1 TRBV5-1 - CASSTDRGSLEQYF TGCGCCAGCAGCACCGACAGGGGTTCCCTCGAGCAGTACTTC
TRBJ1-1 - TRBV10-3 - CAIRGELNTEAFF TGTGCCATCAGGGGCGAGTTGAACACTGAAGCTTTCTTT
TRBJ2-7 - TRBV7-2 - CASSLGTEYEQYF TGTGCCAGCAGCTTAGGAACAGAATACGAGCAGTACTTC
TRBJ1-2 TRBD1 TRBV5-1 - CASSLKGTGSGYTF TGCGCCAGCAGCTTGAAAGGGACAGGGTCTGGCTACACCTTC
TRBJ1-2 - TRBV4-3 - CASSQDRGARYGYTF TGCGCCAGCAGCCAAGACCGGGGGGCAAGGTATGGCTACACCTTC
TRBJ1-1 - TRBV18 - CASSPAEGNTEAFF TGTGCCAGCTCACCGGCCGAGGGGAACACTGAAGCTTTCTTT
TRBJ2-7 TRBD2 TRBV3-1/TRBV3-2 - CASSFGLAGVVFYEQYF TGTGCCAGCAGCTTTGGACTAGCGGGAGTTGTTTTCTACGAGCAGTACTTC
TRBJ1-1 - TRBV6-2/TRBV6-3 - CASSYQDPVNTEAFF TGTGCCAGCAGTTACCAGGATCCCGTGAACACTGAAGCTTTCTTT
TRBJ2-7 - TRBV27 many CASSQGDIHEQYF TGTGCCAGCAGCCAAGGGGACATTCACGAGCAGTACTTC
TRBJ2-1 TRBD2 TRBV2 - CASKRDYNEQFF TGTGCCAGCAAGCGGGACTACAATGAGCAGTTCTTC
TRBJ2-3 TRBD2 TRBV6-1 - CASSEGPSGADTQYF TGTGCCAGCAGTGAAGGGCCTAGCGGTGCAGATACGCAGTATTTT
TRBJ2-7 - TRBV4-1 - CASSQRTSTYEQYF TGCGCCAGCAGCCAACGGACATCTACCTACGAGCAGTACTTC
TRBJ1-2 TRBD1 TRBV7-6 few CASSPHPGGSYGYTF TGTGCCAGCAGCCCCCACCCAGGGGGAAGCTATGGCTACACCTTC
TRBJ2-5 TRBD2 TRBV9 - CASSLGGGSGINGETQYF TGTGCCAGCAGTTTGGGTGGGGGTAGCGGGATCAATGGAGAGACCCAGTACTTC
TRBJ2-2 - TRBV10-2 - CASRGVAGTNTGELFF TGCGCCAGCAGGGGTGTTGCCGGGACAAACACCGGGGAGCTGTTTTTT
TRBJ2-2 TRBD1 TRBV28 - CASSEGGHGELFF TGTGCCAGCAGTGAAGGGGGCCACGGGGAGCTGTTTTTT
TRBJ2-3 TRBD1 TRBV30 - CAWSATGGTDTQYF TGTGCCTGGAGTGCGACAGGGGGAACAGATACGCAGTATTTT
TRBJ1-2 - TRBV28 - CASSRPAGRGYTF TGTGCCAGCAGCCGGCCTGCAGGTCGCGGCTACACCTTC
TRBJ2-5 - TRBV7-8 - CASSLGYSSLQETQYF TGTGCCAGCAGCTTAGGCTACAGCTCCCTGCAAGAGACCCAGTACTTC
TRBJ1-5 - TRBV28 - CASSLDKGRGNQPQHF TGTGCCAGCAGTTTAGATAAGGGGAGGGGGAATCAGCCCCAGCATTTT
TRBJ1-5 - TRBV5-1 few CASSAGAGFNQPQHF TGCGCCAGCAGCGCTGGAGCAGGGTTCAATCAGCCCCAGCATTTT
TRBJ2-2 - TRBV28 many CASTSGQNTGELFF TGTGCCAGCACGAGTGGACAGAACACCGGGGAGCTGTTTTTT
TRBJ1-5 - TRBV6-2/TRBV6-3 - CASSRPKGGGLNQPQHF TGTGCCAGCAGTCGGCCCAAAGGGGGGGGGCTCAATCAGCCCCAGCATTTT
TRBJ1-1 - TRBV6-4 - CASSPQGGVNTEAFF TGTGCCAGCAGTCCCCAGGGTGGAGTGAACACTGAAGCTTTCTTT
TRBJ2-7 - TRBV6-5 once CASSYRDSYEQYF TGTGCCAGCAGTTACCGCGACAGCTACGAGCAGTACTTC
TRBJ2-7 TRBD1 TRBV27 once CASNKRDRDDEQYF TGTGCCAGCAATAAAAGGGACAGGGACGACGAGCAGTACTTC